This T cell receptor (beta chain) was found in a study of shared clonotypes between healthy human individuals. Donors were healthy HIV-negative adults without recently reported acute infections or vaccinations. For every subset, genomic DNA was evenly distributed across several immunoSEQ plates. Authors' processing steps: For the immunoSEQ data, sequences were junction-only without quality scores, so filtering differed. Assay used: immunoSEQ multiplex PCR; TCRdb lists only in-frame clones, some missing. The V and J calls and clone size come from that table; D and trimming were worked out from the DNA. Here the sample spans about 530,000 clones, roughly 85% being singletons. This CDR3 region has 17 residues. After removal of 7 bases from V and 7 bases from J, the junction contained 18 bases not matched to a gene. CDR1 and CDR2 (germline): SGHNT, YYREEE (reference sequence).

The specimen was PBMCs. The clonotype originates from a woman between 40 and 55 years old in good health. Some clones in this sample may be carry-over from other donors' samples. This chain links TRBV5-4 with TRBJ2-2, with 8 bases aligning to TRBD2. CDR3 coding DNA: TGTGCCAGCGGAGGATTCGCGGGAGGAGAACTGGGCGGGGAGCTGTTTTTT. This encodes CASGGFAGGELGGELFF.